This T cell receptor (beta chain) appears in the sequencing data of a study of shared clonotypes between healthy human individuals. About the research overall: Ranging from 18 to 49 in age, donors were two women and three men.

An even split of each subset's genomic DNA across several immunoSEQ plates was performed. Assay: immunoSEQ multiplex PCR; the TCRdb copy retains only in-frame clones and omits some. This sample has a few million clones; roughly 95% occur once, and the top ten carry approximately 0.13%. Source material: naive CD4+ T cells sorted from blood. The subset: CD45RA+ positively selected. The receptor was isolated from a man aged 18 to 29 in good health.

As DNA, the CDR3 is TGTGCCAGCAGTTACGCGGGGACTAGCGGCTACAATGAGCAGTTCTTC. Protein sequence: CASSYAGTSGYNEQFF. The chain recombines TRBV6-5 with TRBJ2-1; 11 nucleotides agree with TRBD2. CDR1 and CDR2 (germline): MNHEY, SVGAGI. This CDR3 has 16 amino acids. Trimming took 2 bases from V and 3 from J; bases not matched to a gene: 3.